This T cell receptor (beta chain) comes out of a study of OX40 agonist ivuxolimab in advanced cancers. Here immunoSEQ multiplex PCR was the method, and the copy in TCRdb shows in-frame clones only, minus some. The profile shows more than 70,000 clones, 80% to 90% of them singletons. Sequencing was performed on CD4+ or CD8+ T cells sorted from blood, taken in a trial of the OX40 agonist ivuxolimab. The TCR was taken from an adult with an advanced solid tumor such as melanoma, head and neck, liver or kidney cancer.

This CDR3 reads CASSLEAPAWGDTQYF. CDR3 nucleotides: TGTGCCAGCAGCTTGGAAGCCCCGGCGTGGGGGGATACGCAGTATTTT. This chain links TRBV5-4 with TRBJ2-3; tentatively, D is TRBD1 or TRBD2 (5 bases each). The CDR3 totals 16 residues. The V gene's germline CDR1 is SGHNT and CDR2 YYREEE (reference sequence). V shed 0 bases and J shed 6 bases, with 17 bases lying between them.